The 13 T cell receptor beta chains reported below all come from one sample, sequenced in a study of T cells in Graves' hyperthyroidism and ophthalmopathy. TCR beta CDR3 region amplification was performed from RNA transcripts. The study used the HTBI primer set for a first-round RT-PCR of the TCR CDR3. In TCRdb, the multiplex PCR reads were re-called with MiXCR into one record per CDR3 protein. The data contain more than 500,000 distinct CDR3 sequences, 15% to 20% of them singletons. Input material: blood. The receptor source for this set is a woman in her thirties with Graves' ophthalmopathy.

The rearrangement links TRBV28 to TRBJ2-1, with a weak D call TRBD2 (5 bases). Trimming shortened V by 6 bases and J by 7 bases, and 10 bases separated the two germline ends. The germline V gene encodes CDR1 MDHEN and CDR2 SYDVKM. This CDR3 has 12 amino acids. The CDR3 loop is CASSTRRNEQFF. Here the CDR3 DNA reads TGTGCCAGCAGCACCCGGAGGAATGAGCAGTTCTTC.

This clonotype was detected only a few times. The V call is TRBV5-6, the J call TRBJ2-3; D not certain. Trimming took off 4 bases at V and 5 bases at J, with 14 bases between the two ends. The CDR3 has 14 amino acids. Germline V gene sequence: CDR1 SGHDT, CDR2 YYEEEE. DNA for the CDR3: TGTGCCAGCAGCACCAGAATGAGCCAAGATACGCAGTATTTT. It translates to CASSTRMSQDTQYF.

The rearrangement uses TRBV5-4 and TRBJ2-6, with D unclear. Deletions cut 2 bases from V and 0 bases from J, with 6 bases between. The CDR3 spans 15 residues. CDR1 is SGHNT and CDR2 is YYREEE in the germline V gene (reference sequence). CDR3 DNA: TGTGCCAGCAGCTTCATGTTCTCTGGGGCCAACGTCCTGACTTTC. Translated: CASSFMFSGANVLTF.

The V call is TRBV28, the J call TRBJ1-1; 10 bases line up with TRBD1. The germline V gene has CDR1 MDHEN and CDR2 SYDVKM. Trimming removed 9 bases from V and 1 base from J; junction bases left unmatched: 5. CDR3 length: 14 residues. CDR3 in DNA: TGTGCCAGTAAGGACAGGGGGTGGAACACTGAAGCTTTCTTT. This translates into CASKDRGWNTEAFF.

Of note for this clonotype: Just one base apart from a much larger clone, this may be a read error. This chain links TRBV15 with TRBJ2-7; D is possibly TRBD1 (5 bases). CDR3 length: 15 residues. Per the germline V gene, CDR1 is LNHNV and CDR2 is YYDKDF (reference sequence). V was pared by 3 bases and J by 6 bases, with 18 bases between. The CDR3 loop reads CATSSLLTGACEQYF. The CDR3 region has the DNA TGTGCCACCAGCAGTCTTTTAACAGGAGCCTGCGAGCAGTACTTC.

This clonotype appeared many times. V gene TRBV7-2 combines with J gene TRBJ2-3; D unclear. This CDR3 has 14 residues. The germline V gene encodes CDR1 SGHTA and CDR2 FQGNSA. The V end lost 5 bases, the J end lost 2 bases, and 11 bases lay between the germline ends. This CDR3 is CASSPSHVTDTQYF. As DNA, the CDR3 is TGTGCCAGCAGCCCAAGTCATGTCACAGATACGCAGTATTTT.

This clonotype was counted a few times. The rearrangement links TRBV7-2 to TRBJ2-7, with 14 bases that match TRBD2. The CDR3 consists of 16 residues. The V segment lost 5 bases and the J segment 6 bases; nucleotides outside the gene matches: 9. CDR1 and CDR2 (germline): SGHTA, FQGNSA. Here the CDR3 reads CASSIGLAGGRGEQYF. CDR3 nucleotides: TGTGCCAGCAGCATAGGACTAGCGGGAGGCCGGGGCGAGCAGTACTTC. The variable domain in full, with the rest retrieved from reference TRBV7-2 and TRBJ2-7, is GAGVSQSPSNKVTEKGKDVELRCDPISGHTALYWYRQSLGQGLEFLIYFQGNSAPDKSGLPSDRFSAERTGGSVSTLTIQRTQQEDSAVYLCASSIGLAGGRGEQYFGPGTRLTVT.

This clonotype was observed once. The chain has TRBV9 and TRBJ2-1; D is possibly TRBD1 (5 bases). The V end was cut by 3 bases, the J end by 9 bases, with 16 bases between. The CDR3 consists of 14 residues. Germline V lookup: CDR1 SGDLS, CDR2 YYNGEE. The CDR3 region is CASSGHSVQGEQFF. The CDR3 bases are TGTGCCAGCAGCGGGCACTCTGTGCAGGGTGAGCAGTTCTTC. Full variable domain (outside the CDR3, taken from reference TRBV9 and TRBJ2-1): DSGVTQTPKHLITATGQRVTLRCSPRSGDLSVYWYQQSLDQGLQFLIQYYNGEERAKGNILERFSAQQFPDLHSELNLSSLELGDSALYFCASSGHSVQGEQFFGPGTRLTVL.

The chain joins TRBV6-1 to TRBJ1-6; D possibly corresponds to TRBD1 (5 bases). Germline-derived CDR1 and CDR2 are MNHNS and SASEGT. V was clipped by 5 bases and J by 4 bases, with 9 bases between them. The CDR3 spans 14 residues. The CDR3 coding sequence is TGTGCCAGCAGTAAGGGGAGATATAATTCACCCCTCCACTTT. This gives the protein CASSKGRYNSPLHF.

The CDR3 sequence: CASSQDRVGGQPQHF. The DNA for the CDR3 is TGCGCCAGCAGCCAAGATCGGGTGGGGGGGCAGCCCCAGCATTTT. The V call is TRBV4-3, the J call TRBJ1-5; TRBD1 is a possible D gene (5 bases). V lost 0 bases to trimming and J lost 7 bases, with 13 bases between them. The CDR3 is 15 residues long. Germline-derived CDR1 and CDR2 are LGHNA and YSLEER.

This clonotype showed up many times. J is TRBJ2-1 and V is TRBV6-2 or TRBV6-3; 8 positions agree with TRBD2. This CDR3 has 16 amino acids. CDR1 is MNHEY and CDR2 is SVGEGT in the germline V gene. Unmatched junction bases numbered 8, after V lost 5 bases and J lost 2 bases. CDR3 sequence: CASSNPAGGTYNEQFF. As DNA, the CDR3 is TGTGCCAGCAGTAACCCGGCGGGAGGAACCTACAATGAGCAGTTCTTC.

At least ten counts were recorded for this clonotype. The gene calls are TRBV12-3 or TRBV12-4 and TRBJ1-5; perhaps TRBD1 as D (5 bases). This CDR3 has 14 residues. V lost 3 bases and J lost 2, with 8 bases in between. The CDR3 sequence is CASSFREGNQPQHF. The CDR3 coding sequence is TGTGCCAGCAGTTTCAGGGAAGGCAATCAGCCCCAGCATTTT.

This clonotype has a count of ten or more. This rearrangement joins TRBV20-1 to TRBJ1-5, with D unresolved. This CDR3 has 15 amino acids. Looked up from germline, CDR1 is DFQATT and CDR2 is SNEGSKA (reference sequence). The V end was cut by 3 bases, the J end by 0 bases, with 12 bases between. The CDR3 coding sequence is TGCAGTGCTAGCGAGGACGGATATAGCAATCAGCCCCAGCATTTT. Translated, it gives CSASEDGYSNQPQHF.